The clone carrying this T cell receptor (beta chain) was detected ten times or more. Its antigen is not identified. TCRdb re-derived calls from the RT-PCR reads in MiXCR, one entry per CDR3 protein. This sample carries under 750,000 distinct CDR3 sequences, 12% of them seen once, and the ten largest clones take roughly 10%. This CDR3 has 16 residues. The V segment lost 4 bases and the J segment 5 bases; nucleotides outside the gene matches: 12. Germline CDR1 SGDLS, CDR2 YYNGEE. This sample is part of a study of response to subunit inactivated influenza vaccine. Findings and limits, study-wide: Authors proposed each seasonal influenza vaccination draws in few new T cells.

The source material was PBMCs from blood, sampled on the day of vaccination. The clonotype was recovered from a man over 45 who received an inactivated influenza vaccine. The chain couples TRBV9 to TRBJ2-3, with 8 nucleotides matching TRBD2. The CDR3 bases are TGTGCCAGCAGCCCAAGAAAGGATCTAGCGGGAGATACGCAGTATTTT. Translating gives CASSPRKDLAGDTQYF.